This record covers a single T cell receptor (beta chain). The authors ran a second PCR of roughly 7 to 11 cycles using a sample-barcoded 5' primer and a J-beta primer mix. TCRdb re-analysed the 5' RACE reads in MiXCR, keeping a single row per CDR3 protein. The repertoire includes approximately 1.5 million distinct CDR3 sequences, 42% of them detected once, and more than 4% sits in the top ten. The data stem from a study of blood T cells in healthy people across ages. The receptor's source is a woman under 30 in good health. Sequencing was performed on blood.

CDR3 region: CASSLRTARGEQFF. For the CDR3, the DNA is TGTGCCAGCAGTTTAAGGACAGCCCGTGGTGAGCAGTTCTTC. This sequence joins TRBV12-3 or TRBV12-4 and TRBJ2-1, with D perhaps matching TRBD1 (6 bases). The V end was cut by 2 bases, the J end by 9 bases, with 14 bases between. This CDR3 region has 14 residues.